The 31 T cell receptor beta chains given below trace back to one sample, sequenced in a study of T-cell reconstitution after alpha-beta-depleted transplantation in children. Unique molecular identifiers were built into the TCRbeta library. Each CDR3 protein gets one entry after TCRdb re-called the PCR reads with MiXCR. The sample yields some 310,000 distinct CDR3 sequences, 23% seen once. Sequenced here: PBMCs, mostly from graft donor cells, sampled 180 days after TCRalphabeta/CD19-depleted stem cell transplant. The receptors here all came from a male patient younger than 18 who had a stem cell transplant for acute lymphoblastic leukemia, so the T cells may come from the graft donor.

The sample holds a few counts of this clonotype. The CDR3: CASSLRTGSYNSPLHF. DNA of the CDR3: TGTGCCAGCAGTCTCCGGACAGGCTCCTATAATTCACCCCTCCACTTT. This sequence joins TRBV27 and TRBJ1-6, with 7 bases lining up with TRBD1. Looked up from germline, CDR1 is MNHEY and CDR2 is SMNVEV (reference sequence). The CDR3 loop spans 16 amino acids. V lost 5 bases to trimming and J lost 0 bases; unmatched junction nucleotides: 4.

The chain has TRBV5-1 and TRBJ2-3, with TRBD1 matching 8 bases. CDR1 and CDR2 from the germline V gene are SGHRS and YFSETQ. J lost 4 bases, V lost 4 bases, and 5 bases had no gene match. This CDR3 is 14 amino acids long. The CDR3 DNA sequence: TGCGCCAGCAGCCGTGACAGGGGCGCAGATACGCAGTATTTT. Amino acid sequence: CASSRDRGADTQYF.

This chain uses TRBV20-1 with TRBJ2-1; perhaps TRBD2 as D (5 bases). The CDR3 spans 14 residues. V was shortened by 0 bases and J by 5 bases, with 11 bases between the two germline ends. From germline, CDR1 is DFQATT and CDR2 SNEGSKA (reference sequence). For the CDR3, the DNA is TGCAGTGCTAGAGATACGAGGGTCCACAATGAGCAGTTCTTC. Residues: CSARDTRVHNEQFF.

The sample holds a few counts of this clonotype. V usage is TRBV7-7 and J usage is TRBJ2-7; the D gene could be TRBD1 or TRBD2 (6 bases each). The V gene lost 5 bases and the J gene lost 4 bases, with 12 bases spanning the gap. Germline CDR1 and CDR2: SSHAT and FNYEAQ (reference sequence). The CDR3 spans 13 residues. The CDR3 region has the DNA TGTGCCAGCAGCCCGGGGGCAGGTTACGAGCAGTACTTC. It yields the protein CASSPGAGYEQYF.

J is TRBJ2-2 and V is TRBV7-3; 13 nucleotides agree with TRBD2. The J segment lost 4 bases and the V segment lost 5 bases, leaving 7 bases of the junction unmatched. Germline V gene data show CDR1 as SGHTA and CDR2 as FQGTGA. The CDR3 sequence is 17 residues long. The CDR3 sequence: CASSQLAGGPGTGELFF. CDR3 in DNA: TGTGCCAGCAGCCAACTAGCGGGAGGGCCAGGCACCGGGGAGCTGTTTTTT.

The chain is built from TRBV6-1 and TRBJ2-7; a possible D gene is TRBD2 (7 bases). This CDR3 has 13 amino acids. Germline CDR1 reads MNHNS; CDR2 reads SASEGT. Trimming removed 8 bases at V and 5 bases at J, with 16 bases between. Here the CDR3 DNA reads TGTGCCAGCGGGACAAGCGGGGTGAACGAGCAGTACTTC. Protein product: CASGTSGVNEQYF.

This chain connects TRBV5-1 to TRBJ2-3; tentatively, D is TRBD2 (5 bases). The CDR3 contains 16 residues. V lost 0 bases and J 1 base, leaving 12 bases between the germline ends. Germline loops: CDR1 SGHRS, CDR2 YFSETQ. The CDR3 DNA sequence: TGCGCCAGCAGCTTGGTATCAGCGGAGGGCACAGATACGCAGTATTTT. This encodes CASSLVSAEGTDTQYF.

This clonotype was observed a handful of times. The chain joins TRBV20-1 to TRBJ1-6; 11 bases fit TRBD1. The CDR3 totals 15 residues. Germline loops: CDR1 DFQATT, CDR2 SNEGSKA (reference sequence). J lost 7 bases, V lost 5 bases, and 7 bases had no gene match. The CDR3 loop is CSAAQDRGQNSPLHF. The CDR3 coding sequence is TGCAGTGCTGCCCAGGACAGGGGGCAAAATTCACCCCTCCACTTT.

The CDR3 loop reads CASRWGAEEQYF. The CDR3 region has the DNA TGTGCCTCCCGGTGGGGGGCGGAGGAGCAGTACTTC. V gene TRBV10-3 combines with J gene TRBJ2-7; D may match TRBD1 or TRBD2 (6 bases each). This CDR3 region has 12 residues. CDR1 ENHRY and CDR2 SYGVKD come from the germline V gene. V dropped 11 bases and J dropped 7 bases, with 18 bases sitting between them.

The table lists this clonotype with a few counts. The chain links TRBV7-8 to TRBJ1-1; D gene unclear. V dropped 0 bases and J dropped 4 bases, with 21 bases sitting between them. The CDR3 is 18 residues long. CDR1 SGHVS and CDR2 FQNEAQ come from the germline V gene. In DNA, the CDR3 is TGTGCCAGCAGCTTAGCGCGGGAAGGTGGGCTTGACGTCACTGAAGCTTTCTTT. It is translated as CASSLAREGGLDVTEAFF.

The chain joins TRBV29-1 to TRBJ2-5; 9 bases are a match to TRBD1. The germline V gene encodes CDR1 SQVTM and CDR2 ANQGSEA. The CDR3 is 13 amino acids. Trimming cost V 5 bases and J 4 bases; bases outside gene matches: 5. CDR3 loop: CSVRGQGSETQYF. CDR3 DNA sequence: TGCAGCGTTAGAGGACAGGGGTCAGAGACCCAGTACTTC.

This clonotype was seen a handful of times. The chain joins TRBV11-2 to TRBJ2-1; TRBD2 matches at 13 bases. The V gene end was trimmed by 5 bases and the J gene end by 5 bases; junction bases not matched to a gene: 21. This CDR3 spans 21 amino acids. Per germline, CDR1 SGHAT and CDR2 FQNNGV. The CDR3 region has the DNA TGTGCCAGCAGCCCCTACCCCGGACTAGCGGGAGTAGGGCTCATAAACAATGAGCAGTTCTTC. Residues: CASSPYPGLAGVGLINNEQFF.

This CDR3 reads CAIRPGTDYEQYF. The CDR3 DNA follows: TGTGCCATCAGACCCGGGACAGACTACGAGCAGTACTTC. The chain uses TRBV10-3 and TRBJ2-7; 7 positions match TRBD1. Looked up from germline, CDR1 is ENHRY and CDR2 is SYGVKD. The trim removed 6 bases at V and 3 bases at J, leaving 5 bases unmatched. The CDR3 totals 13 residues.

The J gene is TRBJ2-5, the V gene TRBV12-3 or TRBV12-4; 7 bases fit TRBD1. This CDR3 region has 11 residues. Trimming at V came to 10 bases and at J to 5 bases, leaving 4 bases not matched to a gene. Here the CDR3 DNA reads TGTGCCATCGACAGGGATGAGACCCAGTACTTC. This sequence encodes CAIDRDETQYF.

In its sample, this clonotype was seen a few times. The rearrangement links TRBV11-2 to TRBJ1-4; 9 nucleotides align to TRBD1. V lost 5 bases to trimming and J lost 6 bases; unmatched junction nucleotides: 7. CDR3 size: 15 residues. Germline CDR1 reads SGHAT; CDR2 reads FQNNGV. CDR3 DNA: TGTGCCAGCAGCCCGCCGGGACAGGGTCATGAAAAACTGTTTTTT. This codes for CASSPPGQGHEKLFF.

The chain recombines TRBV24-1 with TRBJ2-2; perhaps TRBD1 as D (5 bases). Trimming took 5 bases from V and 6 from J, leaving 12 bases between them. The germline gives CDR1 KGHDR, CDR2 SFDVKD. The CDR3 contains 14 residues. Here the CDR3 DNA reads TGTGCCACCAGTGTTGGTGTGGGGCCCGGGGAGCTGTTTTTT. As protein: CATSVGVGPGELFF.

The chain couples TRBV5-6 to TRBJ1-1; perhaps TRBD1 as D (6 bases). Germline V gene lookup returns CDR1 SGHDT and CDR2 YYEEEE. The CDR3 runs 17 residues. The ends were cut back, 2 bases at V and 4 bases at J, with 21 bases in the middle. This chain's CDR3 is CASSFKTGGFRFTEAFF. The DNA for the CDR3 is TGTGCCAGCAGCTTTAAGACAGGAGGTTTTAGGTTCACTGAAGCTTTCTTT.

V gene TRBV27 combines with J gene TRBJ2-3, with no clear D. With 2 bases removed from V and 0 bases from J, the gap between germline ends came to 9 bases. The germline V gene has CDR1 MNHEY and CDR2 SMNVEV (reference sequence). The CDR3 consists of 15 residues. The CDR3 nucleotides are TGTGCCAGCAGTTTACTCGGGTTTAGCACAGATACGCAGTATTTT. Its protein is CASSLLGFSTDTQYF.

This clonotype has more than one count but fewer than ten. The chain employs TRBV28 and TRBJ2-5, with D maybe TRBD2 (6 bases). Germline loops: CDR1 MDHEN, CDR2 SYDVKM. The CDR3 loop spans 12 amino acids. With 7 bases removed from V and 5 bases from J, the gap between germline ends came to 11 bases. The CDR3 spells CASMGLGETQYF. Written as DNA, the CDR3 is TGTGCCAGCATGGGACTCGGGGAGACCCAGTACTTC. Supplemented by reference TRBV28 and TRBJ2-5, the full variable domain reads DVKVTQSSRYLVKRTGEKVFLECVQDMDHENMFWYRQDPGLGLRLIYFSYDVKMKEKGDIPEGYSVSREKKERFSLILESASTNQTSMYLCASMGLGETQYFGPGTRLLVL.

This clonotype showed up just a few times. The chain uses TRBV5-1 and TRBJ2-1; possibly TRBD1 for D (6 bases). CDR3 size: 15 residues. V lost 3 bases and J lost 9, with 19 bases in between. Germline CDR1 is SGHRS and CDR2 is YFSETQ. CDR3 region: CASSSAKLRDTEQFF. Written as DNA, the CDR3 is TGCGCCAGCAGCTCAGCCAAGTTAAGGGACACTGAGCAGTTCTTC.

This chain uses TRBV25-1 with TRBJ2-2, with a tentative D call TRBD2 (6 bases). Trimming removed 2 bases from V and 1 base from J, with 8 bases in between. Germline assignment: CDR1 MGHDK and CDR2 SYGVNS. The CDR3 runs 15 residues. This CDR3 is CASSETGGNTGELFF. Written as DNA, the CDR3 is TGTGCCAGCAGTGAAACCGGGGGGAACACCGGGGAGCTGTTTTTT.

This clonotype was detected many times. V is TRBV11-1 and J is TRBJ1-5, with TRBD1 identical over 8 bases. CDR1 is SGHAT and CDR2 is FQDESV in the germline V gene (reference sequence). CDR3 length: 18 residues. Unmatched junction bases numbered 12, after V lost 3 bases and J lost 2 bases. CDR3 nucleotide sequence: TGTGCCAGCAGCTTCACCGGGACAGGCCAGTTTGGCAATCAGCCCCAGCATTTT. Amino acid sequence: CASSFTGTGQFGNQPQHF.

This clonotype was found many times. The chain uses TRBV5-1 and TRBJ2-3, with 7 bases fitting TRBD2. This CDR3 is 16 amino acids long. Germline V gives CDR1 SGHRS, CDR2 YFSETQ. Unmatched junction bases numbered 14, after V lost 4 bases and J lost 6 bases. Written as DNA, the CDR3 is TGCGCCAGCAGCACCACCCGACTAGCCCCCTTGGATACGCAGTATTTT. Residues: CASSTTRLAPLDTQYF.

CDR3 loop: CARLKPGQGVYEQYF. The CDR3 coding sequence is TGTGCCCGCCTGAAACCGGGACAGGGGGTCTACGAGCAGTACTTC. The V gene is TRBV6-1, the J gene TRBJ2-7, with TRBD1 matching over 11 bases. Germline assignment: CDR1 MNHNS and CDR2 SASEGT. There are 15 residues in the CDR3. Losses at the gene ends were 11 bases for V and 3 bases for J; bases not matched to a gene: 12.

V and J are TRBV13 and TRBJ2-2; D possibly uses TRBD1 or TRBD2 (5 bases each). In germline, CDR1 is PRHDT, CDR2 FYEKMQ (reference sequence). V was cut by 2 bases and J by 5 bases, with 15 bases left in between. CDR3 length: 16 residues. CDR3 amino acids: CASSLSGTPGTGELFF. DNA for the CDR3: TGTGCCAGCAGCTTATCTGGGACCCCGGGGACCGGGGAGCTGTTTTTT.

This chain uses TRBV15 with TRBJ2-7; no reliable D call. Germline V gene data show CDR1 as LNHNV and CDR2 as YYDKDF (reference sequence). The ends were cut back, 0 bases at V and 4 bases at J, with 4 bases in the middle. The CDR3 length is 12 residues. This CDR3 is CATSRDGYEQYF. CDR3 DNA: TGTGCCACCAGCAGAGATGGGTACGAGCAGTACTTC.

DNA for the CDR3: TGTGCCAGCAGCTTGGCGGCGGGATTGTACGAGCAGTACTTC. Its protein is CASSLAAGLYEQYF. The chain is built from TRBV5-5 and TRBJ2-7; a weak D match, TRBD2 (6 bases). The germline gives CDR1 SGHKS, CDR2 YYEKEE (reference sequence). There are 14 residues in the CDR3. V was pared by 0 bases and J by 4 bases, with 11 bases between.

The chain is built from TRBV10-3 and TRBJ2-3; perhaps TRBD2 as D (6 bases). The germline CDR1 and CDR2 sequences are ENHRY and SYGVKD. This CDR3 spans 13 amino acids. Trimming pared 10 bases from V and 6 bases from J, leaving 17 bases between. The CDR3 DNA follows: TGTGCCACCAAGAGTAAGGACTACGATACGCAGTATTTT. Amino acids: CATKSKDYDTQYF.

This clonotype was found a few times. This CDR3 reads CASSLGQGAPYEQYF. CDR3 sequence (DNA): TGTGCCAGCAGCTTAGGACAGGGGGCGCCCTACGAGCAGTACTTC. This chain connects TRBV7-8 to TRBJ2-7, with TRBD1 matching over 10 bases. This CDR3 has 15 residues. Germline CDR1 reads SGHVS; CDR2 reads FQNEAQ. Trimming took 1 base from V and 2 from J; bases not matched to a gene: 2. Combining the CDR3 with reference TRBV7-8 and TRBJ2-7 gives the whole variable domain GAGVSQSPRYKVAKRGQDVALRCDPISGHVSLFWYQQALGQGPEFLTYFQNEAQLDKSGLPSDRFFAERPEGSVSTLKIQRTQQEDSAVYLCASSLGQGAPYEQYFGPGTRLTVT.

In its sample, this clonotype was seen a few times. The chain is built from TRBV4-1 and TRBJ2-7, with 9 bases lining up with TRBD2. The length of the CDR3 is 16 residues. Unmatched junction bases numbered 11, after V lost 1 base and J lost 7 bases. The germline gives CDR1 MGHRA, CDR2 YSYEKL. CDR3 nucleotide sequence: TGCGCCAGCAGCCAAGGTCCTAGCGGGATCTCGCGGGAGCAGTACTTC. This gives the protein CASSQGPSGISREQYF.

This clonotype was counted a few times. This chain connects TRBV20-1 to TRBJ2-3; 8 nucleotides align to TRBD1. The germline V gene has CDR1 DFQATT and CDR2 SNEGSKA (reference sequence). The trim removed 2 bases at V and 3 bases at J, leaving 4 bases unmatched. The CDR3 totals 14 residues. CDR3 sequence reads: CSARRTGTTDTQYF. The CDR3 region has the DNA TGCAGTGCTAGACGGACAGGGACGACAGATACGCAGTATTTT.